The next 25 T cell receptor beta chains were all read from a single sample in a study of cytomegalovirus exposure and HLA in healthy donors. PCR employed 60 Vbeta and 13 Jbeta primers. Sequencing was performed with immunoSEQ multiplex PCR; in TCRdb, only in-frame clones are kept and a portion is missing. The table lists 95,000 to 150,000 clones, over 60% of them singletons. Sequencing input: PBMCs. Every receptor here comes from a woman between 40 and 50 years old in good health and CMV-seropositive.

The chain uses TRBV28 and TRBJ1-5; the D is unclear. With 5 bases removed from V and 2 bases from J, the gap between germline ends came to 13 bases. The CDR3 extends over 15 amino acids. The germline V gene encodes CDR1 MDHEN and CDR2 SYDVKM. The CDR3 spells CASSPPRGGNQPQHF. CDR3 nucleotides: TGTGCCAGCAGTCCCCCTCGGGGTGGCAATCAGCCCCAGCATTTT.

The rearrangement joins TRBV19 to TRBJ2-5, with D possibly matching TRBD1 (6 bases). V dropped 5 bases and J dropped 4 bases, with 14 bases sitting between them. In germline, CDR1 is LNHDA, CDR2 SQIVND (reference sequence). The CDR3 totals 14 residues. In DNA form, the CDR3 reads TGTGCCAGTAGTTCCCGGGACACAAGAGAGACCCAGTACTTC. Translated: CASSSRDTRETQYF.

Written as DNA, the CDR3 is TGTGCCAGCAGTTACTCGAGTGCCTCTGGCTACACCTTC. Protein product: CASSYSSASGYTF. The chain links TRBV6-6 to TRBJ1-2; D is ambiguous. The CDR3 has 13 residues. Germline CDR1 is MNHNY and CDR2 is SVGAGI (reference sequence). The ends were cut back, 0 bases at V and 7 bases at J, with 9 bases in the middle.

The V gene is TRBV5-1, the J gene TRBJ2-3; 7 nucleotides agree with TRBD1. From germline, CDR1 is SGHRS and CDR2 YFSETQ. The CDR3 contains 15 residues. V shed 4 bases, J shed 0 bases, and the junction held 5 bases outside the gene matches. CDR3 nucleotide sequence: TGCGCCAGCAGCCCTGAGGGACAGAGCACAGATACGCAGTATTTT. Amino acids: CASSPEGQSTDTQYF. Combining the CDR3 with reference TRBV5-1 and TRBJ2-3 gives the whole variable domain KAGVTQTPRYLIKTRGQQVTLSCSPISGHRSVSWYQQTPGQGLQFLFEYFSETQRNKGNFPGRFSGRQFSNSRSEMNVSTLELGDSALYLCASSPEGQSTDTQYFGPGTRLTVL.

Only one count was recorded for this clone. The chain links TRBV5-1 to TRBJ2-1, with D possibly matching TRBD1 (6 bases). This CDR3 has 12 amino acids. V was clipped by 4 bases and J by 9 bases, with 11 bases between them. Germline lookup yields CDR1 SGHRS and CDR2 YFSETQ. The CDR3 region is CASSRQVGEQFF. CDR3 nucleotide sequence: TGCGCCAGCAGCCGACAGGTCGGTGAGCAGTTCTTC.

The chain links TRBV15 to TRBJ1-2; no reliable D call. The V end lost 0 bases, the J end lost 14 bases, and 10 bases lay between the germline ends. The germline CDR1 and CDR2 sequences are LNHNV and YYDKDF (reference sequence). The CDR3 totals 11 residues. CDR3 loop: CATSRDQKATF. The DNA for the CDR3 is TGTGCCACCAGCAGAGATCAAAAAGCTACCTTC.

With respect to this clone: The junction and the germline gene differ at one end; a read error may be behind it. The chain employs TRBV10-3 and TRBJ1-2; 8 positions agree with TRBD1. This CDR3 spans 13 amino acids. Germline lookup yields CDR1 ENHRY and CDR2 SYGVKD. The CDR3, as DNA: TGTGCCATCAGTGAACAGGGGGACTATGGCTACCCCTTC. This translates into CAISEQGDYGYPF.

This chain joins TRBV19 and TRBJ2-7; 10 bases are a match to TRBD1. CDR1 and CDR2 (germline): LNHDA, SQIVND (reference sequence). CDR3 length: 15 amino acids. Losses at the gene ends were 3 bases for V and 2 bases for J; bases not matched to a gene: 4. The DNA for the CDR3 is TGTGCCAGTAGTATTGCGGGACAGGGGACCTACGAGCAGTACTTC. Its translation is CASSIAGQGTYEQYF. The full variable domain, in which reference TRBV19 and TRBJ2-7 provide the parts outside the CDR3, is DGGITQSPKYLFRKEGQNVTLSCEQNLNHDAMYWYRQDPGQGLRLIYYSQIVNDFQKGDIAEGYSVSREKKESFPLTVTSAQKNPTAFYLCASSIAGQGTYEQYFGPGTRLTVT.

In this sample, this clone turned up a few times. This chain joins TRBV4-2 and TRBJ2-5; 10 nucleotides align to TRBD1. V shed 3 bases and J 6 bases; nucleotides not matched to a gene: 10. CDR1 is LGHNA, CDR2 YNFKEQ, per germline. The CDR3 contains 16 residues. The CDR3 nucleotides read TGTGCCAGCAGCCAGACCCTGGGACAGGGGAGGCAGACCCAGTACTTC. This translates into CASSQTLGQGRQTQYF.

The CDR3 region is CASSGGSYEQYF. In DNA, the CDR3 is TGTGCCAGCAGTGGAGGGTCCTACGAGCAGTACTTC. The chain employs TRBV2 and TRBJ2-7, with D possibly being TRBD2 (5 bases). Between the trimmed V and J ends, which lost 4 bases and 1 base, there was a span of 5 bases. This CDR3 comprises 12 residues. CDR1 is SNHLY, CDR2 FYNNEI, per germline.

This rearrangement joins TRBV25-1 to TRBJ2-1; 7 bases agree with TRBD2. This CDR3 contains 16 residues. Germline trimming cut 5 bases from V and 6 bases from J; bases unmatched to any gene: 13. CDR1 is MGHDK and CDR2 is SYGVNS in the germline V gene. The CDR3, as DNA: TGTGCCAGCAGTCTTGGACGGGGGGACCGTGGCAATGAGCAGTTCTTC. Protein: CASSLGRGDRGNEQFF. The whole variable domain, filled in from reference TRBV25-1 and TRBJ2-1, reads EADIYQTPRYLVIGTGKKITLECSQTMGHDKMYWYQQDPGMELHLIHYSYGVNSTEKGDLSSESTVSRIRTEHFPLTLESARPSHTSQYLCASSLGRGDRGNEQFFGPGTRLTVL.

The genes are TRBV6-5 and TRBJ1-2; D remains ambiguous. The V end was cut by 0 bases, the J end by 5 bases, with 7 bases between. Germline CDR1 is MNHEY and CDR2 is SVGAGI. The CDR3 extends over 13 amino acids. The CDR3 here is CASSYSTLYGYTF. CDR3 nucleotide sequence: TGTGCCAGCAGTTACTCGACACTGTATGGCTACACCTTC.

The rearrangement links TRBV2 to TRBJ1-2; tentative D call: TRBD1 (5 bases). CDR1 is SNHLY, CDR2 FYNNEI, per germline. Trimming removed 11 bases from V and 6 bases from J, with 25 bases in between. CDR3 length: 15 amino acids. The CDR3 nucleotides read TGTGCCGGGAGGGACGGTAGCAGGCTAGACGATGGCTACACCTTC. Encoded protein: CAGRDGSRLDDGYTF.

This chain uses TRBV27 with TRBJ2-3, with 7 bases that match TRBD2. CDR3 length: 16 residues. The germline V gene has CDR1 MNHEY and CDR2 SMNVEV (reference sequence). Trimming at V came to 2 bases and at J to 1 base, leaving 6 bases not matched to a gene. The CDR3 reads CASSLGTSERTDTQYF. The DNA of the CDR3 is TGTGCCAGCAGTTTAGGTACTAGCGAACGCACAGATACGCAGTATTTT.

The J gene is TRBJ1-2, the V gene TRBV19, with D maybe TRBD1 (6 bases). This CDR3 region has 15 residues. Trimming cost V 5 bases and J 7 bases, with 20 bases left between them. Germline V CDR1 and CDR2: LNHDA, SQIVND (reference sequence). In DNA, the CDR3 is TGTGCCAGTAGTTTTCGAGGAGCAGGGGAAGGTGGCTACACCTTC. This translates into CASSFRGAGEGGYTF.

This chain joins TRBV19 and TRBJ1-5, with 11 bases identical to TRBD1. Germline CDR1 is LNHDA and CDR2 is SQIVND (reference sequence). V was clipped by 0 bases and J by 4 bases; unmatched bases: 2. CDR3 length: 16 residues. This chain's CDR3 is CASSIDRDRGNQPQHF. CDR3 sequence (DNA): TGTGCCAGTAGTATAGACCGGGACAGGGGGAATCAGCCCCAGCATTTT. Full variable domain (remainder filled in from reference TRBV19 and TRBJ1-5): DGGITQSPKYLFRKEGQNVTLSCEQNLNHDAMYWYRQDPGQGLRLIYYSQIVNDFQKGDIAEGYSVSREKKESFPLTVTSAQKNPTAFYLCASSIDRDRGNQPQHFGDGTRLSIL.

As for this clone: An end of the junction does not agree with germline; a read error may underlie this. The identical CDR3 is also encoded by other nucleotide sequences in the sample. The chain combines TRBV2 with TRBJ1-1; no clear D. The CDR3 contains 14 residues. Germline CDR1 reads SNHLY; CDR2 reads FYNNEI. The CDR3 region is CASNEGAGNTEAFF. In DNA form, the CDR3 reads TGTGCCAGCAACGAGGGAGCGGGTAACACTGAGGCTTTCTTT. The variable domain in full, with the rest retrieved from reference TRBV2 and TRBJ1-1, is EPEVTQTPSHQVTQMGQEVILRCVPISNHLYFYWYRQILGQKVEFLVSFYNNEISEKSEIFDDQFSVERPDGSNFTLKIRSTKLEDSAMYFCASNEGAGNTEAFFGQGTRLTVV.

This chain uses TRBV11-2 with TRBJ2-3; 8 bases agree with TRBD2. This CDR3 region has 16 residues. V was clipped by 0 bases and J by 4 bases; unmatched bases: 6. The germline V gene encodes CDR1 SGHAT and CDR2 FQNNGV. CDR3 amino acids: CASSLEPGGGADTQYF. The CDR3 nucleotides read TGTGCCAGCAGCTTAGAGCCGGGAGGGGGTGCAGATACGCAGTATTTT.

The chain carries TRBV9 and TRBJ2-3; a weak D match, TRBD2 (6 bases). This CDR3 contains 19 residues. Looked up from germline, CDR1 is SGDLS and CDR2 is YYNGEE. The V end lost 7 bases, the J end lost 3 bases, and 30 bases lay between the germline ends. The CDR3 coding sequence is TGTGCCAGCCCCCGTCCTGGGACTCGAATCTGGACTTTTACAGATACGCAGTATTTT. Protein sequence: CASPRPGTRIWTFTDTQYF.

This clone has a handful of counts. V is TRBV10-1 and J is TRBJ1-1; 9 nucleotides line up with TRBD1. The V and J ends lost 3 bases and 1 base, in that order; junction bases with no gene match: 6. Germline values: CDR1 WNHNN, CDR2 SYGVQD (reference sequence). The CDR3 consists of 16 residues. The CDR3 protein is CASSDVRDRENTEAFF. DNA of the CDR3: TGCGCCAGCAGTGACGTCCGGGACAGGGAGAACACTGAAGCTTTCTTT.

J is TRBJ2-1 and V is TRBV19; 9 bases are shared with TRBD2. Germline V gene lookup returns CDR1 LNHDA and CDR2 SQIVND (reference sequence). The junction had 25 bases not matched to a gene; V was cut back by 4 bases and J by 3 bases. The CDR3 loop spans 22 amino acids. As DNA, the CDR3 is TGTGCCAGTAGTAGGGTGGCTAGCGGGACTCGACTCACCCAAAAATTCTACAATGAGCAGTTCTTC. Protein sequence: CASSRVASGTRLTQKFYNEQFF.

The chain carries TRBV11-2 and TRBJ1-4, with D possibly being TRBD1 (5 bases). CDR1 is SGHAT and CDR2 is FQNNGV in the germline V gene. CDR3 length: 15 amino acids. Trimming took 2 bases from V and 6 from J, leaving 13 bases between them. The CDR3 here is CASSLYGGEYEKLFF. DNA for the CDR3: TGTGCCAGCAGCTTATACGGGGGAGAGTATGAAAAACTGTTTTTT.

This clone was observed a few times. The chain has TRBV7-3 and TRBJ2-5; 10 nucleotides line up with TRBD2. Near its end, the DNA agrees better with TRBJ2-7, so the J call may be wrong. The CDR3 loop spans 14 amino acids. The germline CDR1 and CDR2 sequences are SGHTA and FQGTGA. CDR3 nucleotide sequence: TGTGCCAGCAGCAATCTAGCGGGAGAGGGCGAGCAGTACTTC. Amino acid sequence: CASSNLAGEGEQYF.

The rearrangement uses TRBV12-5 and TRBJ1-1; D gene uncertain. The CDR3 extends over 11 amino acids. Germline V gene lookup returns CDR1 LGHNT and CDR2 FRNRAP. The ends were cut back, 7 bases at V and 1 base at J, with 4 bases in the middle. The CDR3 region is CASAQNTEAFF. In DNA form, the CDR3 reads TGTGCTAGTGCCCAGAACACTGAAGCTTTCTTT. Complete variable domain (other parts from reference TRBV12-5 and TRBJ1-1): DARVTQTPRHKVTEMGQEVTMRCQPILGHNTVFWYRQTMMQGLELLAYFRNRAPLDDSGMPKDRFSAEMPDATLATLKIQPSEPRDSAVYFCASAQNTEAFFGQGTRLTVV.

The chain carries TRBV28 and TRBJ2-1; 7 nucleotides agree with TRBD1. With 3 bases clipped from V and 7 bases from J, the junction kept 18 bases outside the gene matches. The CDR3 has 18 residues. Germline CDR1 reads MDHEN; CDR2 reads SYDVKM. CDR3 coding DNA: TGTGCCAGCAGTTTTATCAACCCAGTGCGGTACAGGGGTAATGAGCAGTTCTTC. This translates into CASSFINPVRYRGNEQFF.